These T cell receptor beta chains were read from a single sample in a study of cytomegalovirus exposure and HLA in healthy donors. Generated by immunoSEQ multiplex PCR, the TCRdb table keeps only in-frame clones and is missing some. The sample lists approximately 150,000 clones, about four fifths occurring once. The sequencing input was PBMCs. The receptor source for this set is a man between 40 and 49 years old in good health and CMV-seronegative. Each CDR3 is given with its conserved first and last residue. Fields, in order: D gene, V gene, J gene, CDR3 length, clone size, CDR3 DNA, CDR3 protein. A D gene is named only where the DNA matches it firmly. Some rows have no size entry. The others give once, few or many, or a class for an expanded clone.

NA	TRBV6-1	TRBJ2-5	12	NA	TGTGCCAGCAGCAGGGTCGATGAGACCCAGTACTTC	CASSRVDETQYF
TRBD1	TRBV7-9	TRBJ1-3	17	NA	TGTGCCAGCAGCTTGTCCCGGGACAGAATCTCTGGAAACACCATATATTTT	CASSLSRDRISGNTIYF
TRBD1	TRBV30	TRBJ2-3	15	few	TGTGCCTGCTGGGGATGGGACAGGGGGGGAGATACGCAGTATTTT	CACWGWDRGGDTQYF
NA	TRBV7-9	TRBJ2-5	14	NA	TGTGCCAGCAGCCCTACAGGGTTTAGGGAGACCCAGTACTTC	CASSPTGFRETQYF
TRBD1	TRBV7-9	TRBJ1-5	15	NA	TGTGCCAGCAGCGACGAGACAGGGGGCGGGCAGCCCCAGCATTTT	CASSDETGGGQPQHF
NA	TRBV6-6	TRBJ2-5	13	NA	TGTGCCAGCGCCAGGGACACACAAGAGACCCAGTACTTC	CASARDTQETQYF
NA	TRBV7-8	TRBJ1-6	15	NA	TGTGCCAGCAGGCCAAGGGACTTAAGGGATTCACCCCTCCACTTT	CASRPRDLRDSPLHF
NA	TRBV30	TRBJ1-6	14	NA	TGTGCCTGGAGTGTCGGACAGATGAATTCACCCCTCCACTTT	CAWSVGQMNSPLHF
NA	TRBV5-6	TRBJ2-3	13	NA	TGTGCCAGCAGCTTGGACAAAACAGATACGCAGTATTTT	CASSLDKTDTQYF
TRBD1	TRBV27	TRBJ1-1	14	NA	TGTGCCAGCAGTTCCAGACAGGGATCGACTGAAGCTTTCTTT	CASSSRQGSTEAFF
TRBD2	TRBV11-2	TRBJ2-5	14	NA	TGTGCCAGCAGCTTGGCTAGCGGTAAAGAGACCCAGTACTTC	CASSLASGKETQYF
NA	TRBV9	TRBJ1-3	13	NA	TGTGCCAGCAGCCCCCTGAGCGGAAACACCATATATTTT	CASSPLSGNTIYF
TRBD1	TRBV5-4	TRBJ1-1	13	many	TGTGCCAGCAGCTCAACGACAGGGATTGAAGCTTTCTTT	CASSSTTGIEAFF
TRBD1	TRBV30	TRBJ2-2	16	NA	TGTGCCTGGACCGTGATCGCAGGGGGCTTCACCGGGGAGCTGTTTTTT	CAWTVIAGGFTGELFF
TRBD2	TRBV4-2	TRBJ2-7	16	once	TGTGCCAGCAGCCACCCCTCCGGGACTACCTCCTACGAGCAGTACTTC	CASSHPSGTTSYEQYF
TRBD1	TRBV2	TRBJ1-2	13	NA	TGTGCCAGTGGGGACAGGGTGCTCCATGGCTACACCTTC	CASGDRVLHGYTF
NA	TRBV21-1	TRBJ2-5	15	NA	TGTGCCAGCATTAGCCTAGCGGGGACCCAAGAGACCCAGTACTTC	CASISLAGTQETQYF
TRBD1	TRBV6-1	TRBJ2-3	15	NA	TGTGCCAGCAGTGCTGGACAGGCTAGCACAGATACGCAGTATTTT	CASSAGQASTDTQYF
TRBD1	TRBV11-2	TRBJ2-7	15	NA	TGTGCCAGCAGCTTTGCCGGGACAGAAAGATACGAGCAGTACTTC	CASSFAGTERYEQYF
NA	TRBV5-1	TRBJ1-5	10	NA	TGCGCCAGCAGCCCCGGGAGCAAGCATTTT	CASSPGSKHF
NA	TRBV7-9	TRBJ2-7	15	NA	TGTGCCAGCAGCCCGGAGGGGACGGAAACCTACGAGCAGTACTTC	CASSPEGTETYEQYF
NA	TRBV27	TRBJ1-5	15	few	TGTGCCAGCAGTTTAGAGGGCAGGAAGGTTCAGCCCCAGCATTTT	CASSLEGRKVQPQHF
NA	TRBV5-4	TRBJ2-6	15	NA	TGTGCCAGCAACCCACACAGCTCTGGGGCCAACGTCCTGACTTTC	CASNPHSSGANVLTF
NA	TRBV28	TRBJ2-3	13	NA	TGTGCCAGCAGAGAGCGGAACACAGATACGCAGTATTTT	CASRERNTDTQYF
NA	TRBV6-1	TRBJ1-5	14	NA	TGTGCCAGCAGACTTGACCGGGGCAATCAGCCCCAGCATTTT	CASRLDRGNQPQHF
TRBD1	TRBV29-1	TRBJ2-7	14	NA	TGCAGCGTTTGGGACAGGGCCCGTTCCTACGAGCAGTACTTC	CSVWDRARSYEQYF
NA	TRBV5-4	TRBJ2-7	11	once	TGTGCCAGCAGCTACTCGAGCGAGCAGTACTTC	CASSYSSEQYF
NA	TRBV10-1	TRBJ2-2	13	NA	TGCGCCAGCAGTTTAACGAACACCGGGGAGCTGTTTTTT	CASSLTNTGELFF
TRBD1	TRBV5-1	TRBJ2-5	15	NA	TGCGCCAGCACAATTGCCCCAGGGGGCGGCGAGACCCAGTACTTC	CASTIAPGGGETQYF
TRBD2	TRBV7-2	TRBJ2-7	16	NA	TGTGCCAGCAGCAGGCCGGGGAGCGGGGGGGCCGGCGAGCAGTACTTC	CASSRPGSGGAGEQYF
TRBD2	TRBV19	TRBJ2-2	15	NA	TGTGCCAGTAGTGCCTGGGCGGGGGTCCACCGGGAGCTGTTTTTT	CASSAWAGVHRELFF
TRBD2	TRBV7-7	TRBJ2-3	15	few	TGTGCCAGCAGCTTATCGAGCGGGGGCACAGATACGCAGTATTTT	CASSLSSGGTDTQYF
NA	TRBV6-5	TRBJ1-6	14	NA	TGTGCCAGCAGTTTAACCAGGGTCCGATCACCCCTCCACTTT	CASSLTRVRSPLHF